Sequencing of this T cell receptor (beta chain) was carried out in a study of shared clonotypes between healthy human individuals (TCRdb year 2020). Regarding the study in general: Three men and two women, aged 18 to 49 years, made up the cohort. Blood TCR repertoires of five healthy adults were deeply sequenced to estimate repertoire size and the extent of clonotype sharing between individuals. Each donor's leukapheresis produced roughly between about 0.9 and 9.5 billion PBMCs. For each donor, CD4 naive and CD4 memory were each run on three plates, CD8 naive on two plates, and CD8 memory on one plate. To increase sequencing depth and limit assay-specific biases, TCR repertoire library preparation and sequencing were carried out by different laboratories using diverse techniques.

Trimming removed 3 bases from V and 8 bases from J, leaving 13 bases between the germline ends. The CDR3 spans 12 residues, from the cysteine through the phenylalanine. Kept here is only the CDR3 DNA, which spans 36 bases and is read in frame from base 1. CDR1 and CDR2 were assigned from the germline V gene as SQVTM and ANQGSEA. The donors were healthy, HIV-negative adults with no recently reported acute infections or vaccinations. Every donor was a Caucasian adult residing in Nashville, Tennessee, USA. CD4+ T cells were enriched by magnetic negative selection; naive cells were then positively selected on CD45RA, and the negative fraction formed the memory subset. After blood collection by leukapheresis, PBMCs were isolated using Ficoll-Histopaque density gradient centrifugation and then cryopreserved in the vapor phase of liquid nitrogen. Purity and quantity of every magnetically sorted T cell population were checked by analytical flow cytometry. From each sorted fraction, genomic DNA was isolated and quantified by UV absorbance on a Nanodrop 2000c.

Using the deep immunoSEQ assay, TCR CDR3 regions were amplified from genomic DNA by multiplex PCR. For each cell subset, the extracted genomic DNA was distributed evenly across all wells of several immunoSEQ 96-well plates, and each plate served as one replicate. For sorted subsets, each replicate PCR was loaded with about 0.2 ug genomic DNA, equivalent to about 33,000 T cell genomes. Purified libraries were quantified with a Qubit 3.0 fluorometer, sized on a Bioanalyzer 2100, and re-quantified with the KAPA Library Quantification kit. Every immunoSEQ 96-well plate was sequenced on a dedicated single-read 150-cycle Illumina NextSeq 550 flow cell. In the original analysis: The immunoSEQ output contained only junctional sequences without quality scores, so filtering could not match that applied to full-length reads. Sequences were annotated with PyIR, a Python wrapper for IgBLAST v1.9, and V/J genes and CDR3 were assigned using IMGT germline references. Reads with weak V/J assignments (E-value above 1e-6), missing CDR3, stop codons, out-of-frame junctions, or ambiguous translated residues were removed. V3J clonotypes were defined as sequences sharing the same inferred V gene, J gene, and CDR3 amino acid sequence. Percentage overlap between repertoires was computed as shared unique clonotypes divided by the size of the smaller repertoire. Richness of each repertoire was evaluated using RTK rarefaction, the Chao1 estimator, and Recon v2.1 estimates of unobserved clonotypes. Generation probabilities were computed with OLGA for all TCRbeta clonotypes obtained by the gDNA method from several donors. In TCRdb, the immuneACCESS table is reduced to in-frame sequences with V and J assigned. These tables do not hold every clone; where another copy was compared, an unresolved V gene accounts for under half, and the others remain unexplained. The V and J calls and clone size were taken over from that table, and D and trimming were inferred from the DNA. Recorded for this sample are about 980,000 clones; about 80% of them occurred a single time. The ten largest clones represent nearly 1.5% of the sample.

This clone was picked up a small number of times. Its antigen remains undetermined. No clone much larger than this one lies a single base away; base qualities are absent. The paper's findings and limits, for the study overall: The small number of donors limited the genetic and exposure-history diversity represented. Higher generation probabilities were observed for clonotypes shared by all four sorted-subset donors than for non-shared clonotypes. Sampling was limited to blood, and TCR repertoires in tissue likely differ from TCR repertoires in blood. Larger estimated clonotype richness was generally found for naive subsets than for memory subsets. Based on pairwise subsampling, the degree of clonotype sharing among donors was expected to be affected by sequencing depth. Even with the large sequencing depth, rarefaction of the sorted-subset datasets indicated that sequencing was incomplete. Across a few donors, 5% to 6% of naive CD4, around 3.3% of naive CD8, about 2% of memory CD4, and over 0.35% of memory CD8 clonotypes were shared.

Sequenced: memory CD4+ T cells sorted from blood. The meaning of the sample's cell subset or site label: CD45RA-negative fraction. This receptor was identified in a man between 18 and 29 years old in good health. Recombination connected TRBV29-1 to TRBJ1-2, with the D gene uncertain. The CDR3 in this case is CSVELGSKGYTF. The DNA sequence is TGCAGCGTTGAGCTAGGGAGTAAAGGCTACACCTTC. Reference TRBV29-1 and TRBJ1-2 genes cover what lies past the CDR3, so the full variable domain is SAVISQKPSRDICQRGTSLTIQCQVDSQVTMMFWYRQQPGQSLTLIATANQGSEATYESGFVIDKFPISRPNLTFSTLTVSNMSPEDSSIYLCSVELGSKGYTFGSGTRLTVV.